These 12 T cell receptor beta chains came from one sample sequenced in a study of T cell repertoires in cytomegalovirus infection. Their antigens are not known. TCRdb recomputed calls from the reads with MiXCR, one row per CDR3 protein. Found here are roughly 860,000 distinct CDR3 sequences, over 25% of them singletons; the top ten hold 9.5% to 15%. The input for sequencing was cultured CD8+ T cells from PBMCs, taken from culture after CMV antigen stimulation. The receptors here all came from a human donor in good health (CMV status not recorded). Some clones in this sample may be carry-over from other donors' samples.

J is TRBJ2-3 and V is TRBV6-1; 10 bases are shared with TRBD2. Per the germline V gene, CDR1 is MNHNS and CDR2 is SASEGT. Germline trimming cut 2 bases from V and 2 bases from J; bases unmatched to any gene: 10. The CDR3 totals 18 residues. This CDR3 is CASSEFGLAGALTDTQYF. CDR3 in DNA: TGTGCCAGCAGTGAATTCGGGCTAGCGGGGGCTCTCACAGATACGCAGTATTTT.

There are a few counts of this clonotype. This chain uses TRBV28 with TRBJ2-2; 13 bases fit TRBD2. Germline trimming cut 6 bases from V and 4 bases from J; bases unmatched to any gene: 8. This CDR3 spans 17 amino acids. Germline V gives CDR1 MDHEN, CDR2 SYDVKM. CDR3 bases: TGTGCCAGCAGCCTACTAGCGGGGGGGCAATCCACCGGGGAGCTGTTTTTT. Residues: CASSLLAGGQSTGELFF.

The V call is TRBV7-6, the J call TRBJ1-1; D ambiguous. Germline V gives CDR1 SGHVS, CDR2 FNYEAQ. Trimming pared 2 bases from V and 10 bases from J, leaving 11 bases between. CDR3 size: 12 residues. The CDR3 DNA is TGTGCCAGCAGCTTAATTTATTCTGGAGCTTTCTTT. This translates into CASSLIYSGAFF.

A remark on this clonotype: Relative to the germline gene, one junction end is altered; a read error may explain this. Written as DNA, the CDR3 is TGTGCCAACAGCTCCGTGCTTTCGAGCCCCTACAATGAGCAGTTCTTC. It codes for CANSSVLSSPYNEQFF. The rearrangement joins TRBV7-2 to TRBJ2-1; the D is unclear. The V gene's germline CDR1 is SGHTA and CDR2 FQGNSA. The CDR3 has 16 amino acids.

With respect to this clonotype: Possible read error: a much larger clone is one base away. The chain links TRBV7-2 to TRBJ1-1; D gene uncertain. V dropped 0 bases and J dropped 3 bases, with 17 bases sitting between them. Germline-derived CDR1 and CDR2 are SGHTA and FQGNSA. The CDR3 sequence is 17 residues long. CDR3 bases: TGTGCCAGCAGCTTAGCACGGGTTCGAACGATGTACACTGAAGCTTTCTTT. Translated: CASSLARVRTMYTEAFF.

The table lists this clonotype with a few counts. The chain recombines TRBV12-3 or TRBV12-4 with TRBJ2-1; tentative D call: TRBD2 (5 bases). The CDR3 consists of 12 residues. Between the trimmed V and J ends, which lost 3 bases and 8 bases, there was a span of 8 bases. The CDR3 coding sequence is TGTGCCAGCAGTTTTCTACTAGATGAGCAGTTCTTC. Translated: CASSFLLDEQFF.

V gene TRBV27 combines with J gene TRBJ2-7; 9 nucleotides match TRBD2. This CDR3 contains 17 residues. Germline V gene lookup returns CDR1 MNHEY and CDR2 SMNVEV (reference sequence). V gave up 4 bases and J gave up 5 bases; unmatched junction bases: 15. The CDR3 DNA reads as TGTGCCAGCAGTTGGGCCCGTAGCGGGGGACTATCTAACGAGCAGTACTTC. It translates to CASSWARSGGLSNEQYF.

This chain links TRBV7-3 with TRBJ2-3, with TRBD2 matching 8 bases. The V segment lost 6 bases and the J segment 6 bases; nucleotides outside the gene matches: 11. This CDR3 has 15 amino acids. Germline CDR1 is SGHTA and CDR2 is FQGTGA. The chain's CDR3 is CASSSSGGQADTQYF. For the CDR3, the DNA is TGTGCCAGCAGTTCGAGCGGGGGCCAAGCGGATACGCAGTATTTT.

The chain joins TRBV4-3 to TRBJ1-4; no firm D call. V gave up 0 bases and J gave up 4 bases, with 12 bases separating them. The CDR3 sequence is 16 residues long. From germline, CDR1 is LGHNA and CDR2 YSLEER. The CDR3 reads CASSQERAGLNEKLFF. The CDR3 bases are TGCGCCAGCAGCCAAGAGAGGGCAGGCCTTAATGAAAAACTGTTTTTT.

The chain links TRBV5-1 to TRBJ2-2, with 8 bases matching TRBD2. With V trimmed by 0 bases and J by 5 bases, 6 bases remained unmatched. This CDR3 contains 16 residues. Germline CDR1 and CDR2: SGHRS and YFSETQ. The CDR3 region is CASSLGGGPRTGELFF. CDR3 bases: TGCGCCAGCAGCTTGGGCGGGGGGCCAAGGACCGGGGAGCTGTTTTTT.

CDR3 coding DNA: TGCAGCGTTGATATCGGGCAGGGGGCTGCAAGTGGCTACACCTTC. This codes for CSVDIGQGAASGYTF. The genes are TRBV29-1 and TRBJ1-2, with 8 bases lining up with TRBD1. This CDR3 is built from 15 residues. The germline V gene encodes CDR1 SQVTM and CDR2 ANQGSEA. J was trimmed by 7 bases and V by 3 bases; bases with no gene match: 13.

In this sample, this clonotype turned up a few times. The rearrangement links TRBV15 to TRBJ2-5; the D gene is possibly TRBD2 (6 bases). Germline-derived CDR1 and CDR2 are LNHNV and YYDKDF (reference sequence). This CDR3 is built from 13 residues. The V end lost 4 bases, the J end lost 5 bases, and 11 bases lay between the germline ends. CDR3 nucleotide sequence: TGTGCCACCAGCATCCCCGCGGGGGAGACCCAGTACTTC. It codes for CATSIPAGETQYF.